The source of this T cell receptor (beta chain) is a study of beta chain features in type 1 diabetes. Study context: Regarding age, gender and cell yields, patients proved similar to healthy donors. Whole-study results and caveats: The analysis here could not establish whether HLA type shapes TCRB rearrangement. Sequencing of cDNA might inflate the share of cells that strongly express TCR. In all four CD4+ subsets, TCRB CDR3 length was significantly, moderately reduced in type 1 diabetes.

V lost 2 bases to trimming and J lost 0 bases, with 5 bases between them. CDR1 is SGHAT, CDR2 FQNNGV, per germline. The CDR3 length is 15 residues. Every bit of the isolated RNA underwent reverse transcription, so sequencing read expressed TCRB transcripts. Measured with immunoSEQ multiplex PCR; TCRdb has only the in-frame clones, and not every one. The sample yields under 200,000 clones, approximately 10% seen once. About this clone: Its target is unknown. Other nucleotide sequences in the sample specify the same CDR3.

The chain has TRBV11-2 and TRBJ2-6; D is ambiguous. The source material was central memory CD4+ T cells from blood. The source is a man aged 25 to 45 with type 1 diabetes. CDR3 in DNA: TGTGCCAGCAGCTTACAGGTCTCTGGGGCCAACGTCCTGACTTTC. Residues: CASSLQVSGANVLTF.